This TCR beta chain was sequenced in a study of human T cells and chemical hapten exposure. General study points: As patch test score rose, PT1 expanded TCR counts tended to rise as well. DPC sensitization did not alter TCRs above 1 in 1000 frequency. In comparison with controls, expanded TCRs gave rise to a significantly larger number of large CDR3 similarity clusters.

Germline values: CDR1 SGHTA, CDR2 FQGNSA. The length of the CDR3 is 15 residues. V lost 0 bases, J lost 7 bases, and 8 bases stayed unmatched. TCRdb processed the RACE reads anew with MiXCR; each CDR3 protein has one entry. Here the sample spans roughly 24,000 distinct CDR3 sequences, roughly a tenth being singletons. Points on this clonotype: The antigen is not known.

Time point described: patch test 2, 6 weeks after DPC sensitization. Treatment given: therapeutic diphenylcyclopropenone sensitization with weekly scalp DPC. V is TRBV7-2 and J is TRBJ1-2, with 7 bases lining up with TRBD1. Sequenced material: whole blood, taken in connection with sensitization to the hapten diphenylcyclopropenone (DPC). The receptor comes from a man aged 25 to 40 with alopecia areata. Some clones in this sample may be carry-over from other donors' samples. CDR3 bases: TGTGCCAGCAGCTTAGCGGACAGGCCGATGATTGGCTACACCTTC. It is translated as CASSLADRPMIGYTF.